This T cell receptor beta chain was captured in a study of tumor-infiltrating lymphocytes in primary liver carcinoma. Whole-study findings and limits: In tumor-adjacent and tumor-blood pairs, overlap was lower than in tumor region pairs. Present in all five tumor regions were only about 7-25% of the top clones.

With around 500 ng total RNA as template and a constant-region primer, TCR beta cDNA was made. Sequencing libraries for TCR beta derived from three nested multiplex PCR rounds that used slightly modified ARM-PCR. Both of the initial two PCR rounds ran for around 9 cycles and employed TRBV1-TRBV30 forward primers alongside a C-beta reverse primer. TCRdb recomputed calls from the multiplex PCR reads with MiXCR, one row per CDR3 protein. The sample yields roughly 50,000 distinct CDR3 sequences, over 70% seen once. It was from roughly 20-30 mg of unsorted bulk tissue that RNA and DNA were co-extracted. Patients carried chronic HBV infection without prior treatment. Between the trimmed V and J ends, which lost 5 bases and 7 bases, there was a span of 12 bases. This CDR3 comprises 13 residues. Per germline, CDR1 MDHEN and CDR2 SYDVKM. This clonotype was recorded many times. Its antigen is unidentified.

Sample: liver tumor tissue from sampling region 2. Subset noted: tumor region T2, inferior pole. The sequence was collected from a middle-aged man with primary liver carcinoma and hepatitis B virus infection. The chain uses TRBV28 and TRBJ1-5; D possibly corresponds to TRBD1 (6 bases). Here the CDR3 reads CASSGGGGQPQHF. CDR3 DNA sequence: TGTGCCAGCAGTGGGGGAGGGGGACAGCCCCAGCATTTT.